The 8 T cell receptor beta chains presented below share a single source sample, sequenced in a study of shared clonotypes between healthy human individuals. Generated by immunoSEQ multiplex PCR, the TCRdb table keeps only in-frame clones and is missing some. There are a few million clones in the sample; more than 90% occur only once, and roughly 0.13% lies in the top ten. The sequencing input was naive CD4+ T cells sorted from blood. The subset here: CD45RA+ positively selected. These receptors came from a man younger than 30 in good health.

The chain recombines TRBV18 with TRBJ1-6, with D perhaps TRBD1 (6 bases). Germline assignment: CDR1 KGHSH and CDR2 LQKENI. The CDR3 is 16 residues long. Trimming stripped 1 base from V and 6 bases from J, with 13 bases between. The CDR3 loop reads CASSPQLGGGNSPLHF. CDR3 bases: TGTGCCAGCTCACCACAGCTAGGGGGTGGTAATTCACCCCTCCACTTT.

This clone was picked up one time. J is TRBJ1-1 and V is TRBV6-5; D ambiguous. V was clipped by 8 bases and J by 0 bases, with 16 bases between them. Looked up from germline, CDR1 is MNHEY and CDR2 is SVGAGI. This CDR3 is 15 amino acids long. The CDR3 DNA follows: TGTGCCAGCCATCGACCCGGCAGGATGAACACTGAAGCTTTCTTT. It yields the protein CASHRPGRMNTEAFF.

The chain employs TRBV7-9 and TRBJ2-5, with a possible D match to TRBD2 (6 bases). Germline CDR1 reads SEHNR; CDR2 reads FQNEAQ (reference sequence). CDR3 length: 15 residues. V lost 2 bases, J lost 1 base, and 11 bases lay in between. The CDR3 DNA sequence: TGTGCCAGCAGCTTACTTAGCGGAGTCCAAGAGACCCAGTACTTC. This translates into CASSLLSGVQETQYF.

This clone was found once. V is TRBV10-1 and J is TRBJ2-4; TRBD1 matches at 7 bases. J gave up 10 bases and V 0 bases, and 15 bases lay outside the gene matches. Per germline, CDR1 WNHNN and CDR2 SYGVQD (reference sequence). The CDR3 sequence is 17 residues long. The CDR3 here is CASSESWNRTGTFIQYF. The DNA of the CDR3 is TGCGCCAGCAGTGAGTCGTGGAACAGGACAGGCACCTTTATTCAGTACTTC.

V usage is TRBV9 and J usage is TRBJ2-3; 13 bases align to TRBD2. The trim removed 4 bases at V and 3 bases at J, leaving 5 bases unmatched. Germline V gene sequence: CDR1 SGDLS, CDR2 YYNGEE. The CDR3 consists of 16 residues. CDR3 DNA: TGTGCCAGCAGCCCCGGGACTAGCGGGAATACAGATACGCAGTATTTT. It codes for CASSPGTSGNTDTQYF.

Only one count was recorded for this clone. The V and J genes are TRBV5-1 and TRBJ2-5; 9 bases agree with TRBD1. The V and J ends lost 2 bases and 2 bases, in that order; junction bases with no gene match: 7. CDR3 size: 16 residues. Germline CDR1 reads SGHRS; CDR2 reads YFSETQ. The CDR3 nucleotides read TGCGCCAGCAGCTTTACAGGGGGCGCGGGGCAAGAGACCCAGTACTTC. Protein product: CASSFTGGAGQETQYF.

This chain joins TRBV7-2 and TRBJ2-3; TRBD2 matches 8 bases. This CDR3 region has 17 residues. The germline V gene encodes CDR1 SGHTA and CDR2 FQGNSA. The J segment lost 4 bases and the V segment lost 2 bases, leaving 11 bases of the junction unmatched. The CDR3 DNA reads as TGTGCCAGCAGCTTACAAACTAGCGGACGGCCGCCAGATACGCAGTATTTT. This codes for CASSLQTSGRPPDTQYF.

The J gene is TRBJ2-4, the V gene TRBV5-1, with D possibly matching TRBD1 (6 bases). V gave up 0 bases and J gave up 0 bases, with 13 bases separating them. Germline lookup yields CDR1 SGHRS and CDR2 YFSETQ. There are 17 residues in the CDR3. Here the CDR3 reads CASSLVTPTGAKNIQYF. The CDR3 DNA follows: TGCGCCAGCAGCTTGGTGACCCCGACAGGAGCCAAAAACATTCAGTACTTC.